These 22 T cell receptor beta chains came from one sample sequenced in a study of early T cells in non-severe SARS-CoV-2 infection. TCRdb analysed the 5' RACE reads with MiXCR anew, one entry per CDR3 protein. This table holds about 81,000 distinct CDR3 sequences, 11% to 15% found once. The sequenced material came from whole blood. The receptors here all came from an adult who was a healthcare worker with PCR-confirmed SARS-CoV-2 infection or an uninfected control (not recorded which).

This clonotype was seen more than once but under ten times. The V gene is TRBV29-1, the J gene TRBJ2-3; possibly TRBD1 for D (5 bases). V lost 4 bases and J lost 1, with 9 bases in between. This CDR3 spans 13 amino acids. Germline lookup yields CDR1 SQVTM and CDR2 ANQGSEA. The CDR3 region has the DNA TGCAGCGTTGCGCCCAGGGGCACAGATACGCAGTATTTT. Encoded protein: CSVAPRGTDTQYF.

This chain joins TRBV11-2 and TRBJ1-1; 7 bases are shared with TRBD1. Trimming cost V 1 base and J 4 bases; bases outside gene matches: 9. Germline-derived CDR1 and CDR2 are SGHAT and FQNNGV. This CDR3 is built from 16 residues. CDR3 loop: CASSLVSWDSGTEAFF. Here the CDR3 DNA reads TGTGCCAGCAGCTTAGTGTCTTGGGACAGTGGCACTGAAGCTTTCTTT.

The V call is TRBV7-2, the J call TRBJ1-6; possibly TRBD1 for D (6 bases). The germline CDR1 and CDR2 sequences are SGHTA and FQGNSA. V lost 2 bases to trimming and J lost 7 bases, with 9 bases between them. The CDR3 is 14 residues long. CDR3 amino acids: CASSLSGANSPLHF. Here the CDR3 DNA reads TGTGCCAGCAGCTTATCAGGGGCCAATTCACCCCTCCACTTT.

Many counts were recorded for this clonotype. V usage is TRBV28 and J usage is TRBJ2-5; TRBD1 agrees at 9 bases. The J segment lost 6 bases and the V segment lost 6 bases, leaving 8 bases of the junction unmatched. Germline-derived CDR1 and CDR2 are MDHEN and SYDVKM. CDR3 length: 14 amino acids. CDR3 bases: TGTGCCAGCAGGAAGAGGGGACAGGGAAAGACCCAGTACTTC. Its translation is CASRKRGQGKTQYF.

V and J are TRBV2 and TRBJ2-5; D is ambiguous. The CDR3 runs 14 residues. Trimming took off 3 bases at V and 4 bases at J, with 12 bases between the two ends. The germline CDR1 and CDR2 sequences are SNHLY and FYNNEI. For the CDR3, the DNA is TGTGCCAGCAGTGAGACTGCAATTTCAGAGACCCAGTACTTC. It specifies CASSETAISETQYF.

The chain recombines TRBV19 with TRBJ1-2; D is undetermined. Trimming shortened V by 7 bases and J by 6 bases, and 15 bases separated the two germline ends. In germline, CDR1 is LNHDA, CDR2 SQIVND (reference sequence). The CDR3 has 13 residues. CDR3: CASTEARTNGYTF. The CDR3, as DNA: TGTGCCAGTACTGAGGCCAGGACCAATGGCTACACCTTC. Looking up the rest from reference TRBV19 and TRBJ1-2 gives the full variable domain: DGGITQSPKYLFRKEGQNVTLSCEQNLNHDAMYWYRQDPGQGLRLIYYSQIVNDFQKGDIAEGYSVSREKKESFPLTVTSAQKNPTAFYLCASTEARTNGYTFGSGTRLTVV.

This clonotype came up many times. The chain recombines TRBV11-2 with TRBJ2-1; D unclear. CDR1 and CDR2 (germline): SGHAT, FQNNGV. The CDR3 loop spans 14 amino acids. The V end lost 1 base, the J end lost 10 bases, and 14 bases lay between the germline ends. This CDR3 is CASSLGASPMEQFF. The CDR3 DNA reads as TGTGCCAGCAGCTTAGGTGCCAGCCCGATGGAGCAGTTCTTC.

The chain uses TRBV6-6 and TRBJ2-7; D is possibly TRBD1 (6 bases). The CDR3 is made up of 14 amino acids. V shed 5 bases and J shed 2 bases, with 13 bases lying between them. The V gene's germline CDR1 is MNHNY and CDR2 SVGAGI (reference sequence). The CDR3 spells CASSGSGQTYEQYF. As DNA, the CDR3 is TGTGCCAGCAGTGGCTCAGGACAGACCTACGAGCAGTACTTC.

The chain joins TRBV9 to TRBJ1-1; tentatively, D is TRBD1 (5 bases). The CDR3 has 13 residues. Germline V gene lookup returns CDR1 SGDLS and CDR2 YYNGEE. V lost 5 bases and J lost 4, with 12 bases in between. CDR3 in amino acids: CASSSGYGTEAFF. The CDR3, as DNA: TGTGCCAGCAGTTCAGGGTACGGCACTGAAGCTTTCTTT.

The rearrangement uses TRBV29-1 and TRBJ2-3; 7 nucleotides agree with TRBD1. The CDR3 length is 14 residues. The V and J ends lost 6 bases and 2 bases, in that order; junction bases with no gene match: 8. The V gene's germline CDR1 is SQVTM and CDR2 ANQGSEA. CDR3 amino acids: CSVQTGMSTDTQYF. CDR3 bases: TGCAGCGTGCAGACAGGGATGTCCACAGATACGCAGTATTTT.

In nucleotides, the CDR3 is TGTGCCAGCAACCAAGTACAGGGGATCGAGGACTATGGCTACACCTTC. Residues: CASNQVQGIEDYGYTF. The chain combines TRBV28 with TRBJ1-2; 7 nucleotides line up with TRBD1. CDR3 length: 16 amino acids. Germline CDR1 is MDHEN and CDR2 is SYDVKM. Trimming at V came to 7 bases and at J to 3 bases, leaving 14 bases not matched to a gene.

This clonotype has at least ten counts. This sequence joins TRBV20-1 and TRBJ2-3, with 9 bases fitting TRBD2. Germline loops: CDR1 DFQATT, CDR2 SNEGSKA (reference sequence). The trim removed 2 bases at V and 1 base at J, leaving 4 bases unmatched. The CDR3 contains 15 residues. CDR3 region: CSARKSSGGTDTQYF. In DNA form, the CDR3 reads TGCAGTGCTAGAAAATCTAGCGGGGGCACAGATACGCAGTATTTT.

This clonotype occurred many times. The chain recombines TRBV19 with TRBJ1-5, with D perhaps matching TRBD1 (5 bases). This CDR3 is 16 amino acids long. CDR1 and CDR2 (germline): LNHDA, SQIVND (reference sequence). V shed 9 bases and J shed 1 base, with 19 bases lying between them. The DNA for the CDR3 is TGTGCCAGCTGGAAAAAATCAGGGAGGAGCAATCAGCCCCAGCATTTT. Translating gives CASWKKSGRSNQPQHF.

This clonotype was detected only a few times. This rearrangement joins TRBV7-8 to TRBJ1-2; 9 bases align to TRBD1. Germline lookup yields CDR1 SGHVS and CDR2 FQNEAQ. The CDR3 is 15 residues long. J lost 8 bases, V lost 4 bases, and 11 bases had no gene match. CDR3 coding DNA: TGTGCCAGCAGCTCCCGGACAGGGGATCTGAAAGGCTACACCTTC. Its protein is CASSSRTGDLKGYTF.

The V call is TRBV28, the J call TRBJ1-6; D uncertain. Germline V gene data show CDR1 as MDHEN and CDR2 as SYDVKM. Trimming pared 3 bases from V and 6 bases from J, leaving 12 bases between. This CDR3 is 15 amino acids long. CDR3 protein: CASSFARLSNSPLHF. CDR3 DNA sequence: TGTGCCAGCAGTTTTGCCAGGCTGAGTAATTCACCCCTCCACTTT. Full variable domain (rest looked up from reference TRBV28 and TRBJ1-6): DVKVTQSSRYLVKRTGEKVFLECVQDMDHENMFWYRQDPGLGLRLIYFSYDVKMKEKGDIPEGYSVSREKKERFSLILESASTNQTSMYLCASSFARLSNSPLHFGNGTRLTVT.

V usage is TRBV7-2 and J usage is TRBJ2-3; 10 bases fit TRBD1. Germline V gene lookup returns CDR1 SGHTA and CDR2 FQGNSA. Unmatched junction bases numbered 2, after V lost 1 base and J lost 4 bases. The CDR3 loop spans 15 amino acids. The chain's CDR3 is CASSLVGQGADTQYF. In DNA, the CDR3 is TGTGCCAGCAGCTTAGTTGGACAGGGGGCAGATACGCAGTATTTT. The variable domain in full, completed from reference TRBV7-2 and TRBJ2-3, reads GAGVSQSPSNKVTEKGKDVELRCDPISGHTALYWYRQSLGQGLEFLIYFQGNSAPDKSGLPSDRFSAERTGGSVSTLTIQRTQQEDSAVYLCASSLVGQGADTQYFGPGTRLTVL.

The chain uses TRBV12-3 or TRBV12-4 and TRBJ2-3; tentative D call: TRBD2 (6 bases). There are 14 residues in the CDR3. Trimming took 0 bases from V and 7 from J, leaving 11 bases between them. The CDR3 region is CASSLASGGYTQYF. CDR3 nucleotide sequence: TGTGCCAGCAGTTTAGCTAGCGGCGGTTATACGCAGTATTTT.

This clonotype was observed many times. V usage is TRBV28 and J usage is TRBJ1-5; 9 nucleotides align to TRBD1. Trimming took 5 bases from V and 2 from J; bases not matched to a gene: 7. Germline lookup yields CDR1 MDHEN and CDR2 SYDVKM. This CDR3 comprises 16 residues. CDR3 sequence: CASSAWTGDGNQPQHF. The DNA for the CDR3 is TGTGCCAGCAGTGCATGGACAGGGGATGGCAATCAGCCCCAGCATTTT.

V usage is TRBV3-1 and J usage is TRBJ2-7; D is undetermined. This CDR3 spans 12 amino acids. CDR1 is LGHDT and CDR2 is YNNKEL in the germline V gene (reference sequence). The germline V and J ends were trimmed by 9 bases and 0 bases, with 9 bases remaining between them. The CDR3 bases are TGTGCCAGTCGAGGACCCTCCTACGAGCAGTACTTC. It codes for CASRGPSYEQYF.

This clonotype turned up a few times. The chain carries TRBV29-1 and TRBJ2-3; TRBD1 or TRBD2 may be the D gene (5 bases each). CDR1 and CDR2 (germline): SQVTM, ANQGSEA. Trimming removed 4 bases from V and 4 bases from J, with 12 bases in between. This CDR3 is 13 amino acids long. CDR3 residues: CSVARGPADTQYF. The CDR3 region has the DNA TGCAGCGTTGCTAGGGGACCCGCAGATACGCAGTATTTT.

This clonotype was picked up many times. For the CDR3, the DNA is TGTGCCATCGGAGAGGATAACTATGGCTACACCTTC. Translated: CAIGEDNYGYTF. The chain employs TRBV10-3 and TRBJ1-2; no definite D call. Germline V gene data show CDR1 as ENHRY and CDR2 as SYGVKD. The V end was cut by 8 bases, the J end by 1 base, with 8 bases between. The CDR3 is made up of 12 amino acids.

The J gene is TRBJ2-6, the V gene TRBV6-5, with D unresolved. This CDR3 has 16 amino acids. Trimming removed 2 bases from V and 1 base from J, with 9 bases in between. CDR1 and CDR2 (germline): MNHEY, SVGAGI. CDR3 DNA sequence: TGTGCCAGCAGTTACGGACGGCCATCTGGGGCCAACGTCCTGACTTTC. Translated: CASSYGRPSGANVLTF.